One T cell receptor (beta chain) is described in this entry. The antigen this receptor binds is unknown. No much larger clonotype is one base removed from it; base qualities were not supplied. The data derive from a study of blood T cell repertoires in COVID-19 (dated by TCRdb to about 2020). At the level of the whole study: The collaborator samples originated in the United States, Italy and Spain and spanned the acute and convalescent phases of COVID-19. Nearly every sample came with metadata listing a de-identified subject ID, COVID-19 status, age in years and sex. The repertoires were released in a freely available public database intended as a resource for research on the immune response to SARS-CoV-2. Samples were obtained from the ongoing ImmuneRACE study (first 160 participants) and from 950 to 1,500 subjects provided by 6 global collaborators. Deeply sampled blood TCRbeta repertoires from subjects exposed to, actively infected with, or recovered from COVID-19 were included in the dataset. The material from the prospective study consisted of cDNA or gDNA derived from T cells, B-cell-depleted T cells, or PBMCs. Where available, HLA class I and class II types were taken from metadata supplied by the sample provider and were not determined by assay-based typing.

The immunoSEQ Assay, a bias-controlled multiplex PCR, was used to amplify TCRbeta CDR3 regions from genomic DNA. Turning to the authors' computational methods: The number of nucleated cells in each sample was estimated by amplification of reference gene primers within the assay. Sequence reads were collapsed and filtered to measure the absolute abundance of every unique TCRbeta CDR3 rearrangement. Productive Simpson clonality was computed per sample as the square root of Simpson's diversity index over productive rearrangements. Sourced from immuneACCESS, this table was stored by TCRdb with only in-frame sequences that have V and J called. A share of the clones is absent; for the studies checked, an unresolved V gene accounts for under half, and the remainder has no known explanation. V and J calls and clone size are copied from that table; D and trimming were computed from the DNA. The sample has 130,000 or so clones on record, 70% to 90% of them singletons. More than 2% of the sample rests with the top ten.

Paper-wide results and their limitations: How much clinical and demographic metadata was included differed by source and by participant, and the metadata was provided uncurated.

A distance of 9 bases separates the germline ends of V and J, which lose 2 bases and 8 bases respectively. Including cysteine and phenylalanine, the CDR3 has 12 amino acids. The entry retains the CDR3 DNA only, 36 bases that are in frame from base 1. CDR1 and CDR2 are read off the germline V gene (reference sequence) as MNHNY and SVGAGI. The collaborating institutions used their own protocols to collect whole blood in K2EDTA tubes. For TCRbeta analysis, collaborators shipped samples as frozen whole blood, isolated PBMCs, or DNA extracted from either of those sample types. The sequence came from a man aged 65 to 79 with active COVID-19. Recombination connected TRBV6-6 to TRBJ1-2, and the D gene may be TRBD1, 5 bases matching. Sequencing used peripheral blood. The CDR3 protein: CASSYGADGYTF. Read as DNA, the sequence is TGTGCCAGCAGTTACGGGGCGGACGGCTACACCTTC.